This is a list of T cell receptor beta chains from one sample in a study of T cell changes during pregnancy in multiple sclerosis. TCRdb's copy holds only in-frame clones and misses some; the assay was immunoSEQ multiplex PCR. The sample yields over 30,000 clones, about 90% seen once. Material: CD8+ T cells from peripheral blood mononuclear cells, obtained in the third trimester of pregnancy. The receptors here all came from a female donor with multiple sclerosis, enrolled in a pregnancy study. The CDR3 runs from the conserved cysteine through the conserved F or W. The order of the fields is clone size, V gene, D gene, J gene, CDR3 protein. A D gene is named only where the DNA matches it firmly. Only some rows state a clone size, as once, few, many or a class for expanded clones.

.	TRBV19	.	TRBJ2-1	CAASMGGRINEQFF
.	TRBV9	.	TRBJ1-4	CASSHTGGGLFF
.	TRBV19	.	TRBJ2-1	CASSIASYNEQFF
.	TRBV15	.	TRBJ1-5	CATSSPGTPSNQPQHF
.	TRBV11-2	.	TRBJ1-1	CASSLGAAGEAFF
once	TRBV4-3	.	TRBJ1-5	CASSPDGGADQPQHF
.	TRBV12-5	.	TRBJ2-2	CASARGASGSGELFF
.	TRBV7-3	.	TRBJ2-3	CASSFPREGGGPDTQYF
.	TRBV9	.	TRBJ2-2	CASRQGSLTGELFF
.	TRBV9	.	TRBJ1-1	CASSGQGLDTEAFF
.	TRBV5-5	TRBD1	TRBJ2-1	CASSPGTGPYNEQFF
.	TRBV10-3	TRBD2	TRBJ2-2	CAIRESGGRNTGELFF
.	TRBV19	TRBD2	TRBJ2-1	CASSIGPAGGPYNEQFF
once	TRBV7-2	.	TRBJ2-2	CASSLMAPGELFF
.	TRBV29-1	.	TRBJ1-2	CRDSNRPPHGCGYTF
.	TRBV7-2	TRBD2	TRBJ2-2	CASSSPLAGGPLRAGELFF